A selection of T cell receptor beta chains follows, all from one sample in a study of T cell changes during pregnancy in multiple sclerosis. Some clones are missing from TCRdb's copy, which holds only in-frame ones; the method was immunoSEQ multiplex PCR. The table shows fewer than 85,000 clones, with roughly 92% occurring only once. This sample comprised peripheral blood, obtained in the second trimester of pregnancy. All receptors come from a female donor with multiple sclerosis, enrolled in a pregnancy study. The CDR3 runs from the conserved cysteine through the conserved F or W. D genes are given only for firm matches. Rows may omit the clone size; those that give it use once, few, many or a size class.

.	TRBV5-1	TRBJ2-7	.	TGCGCCAGCAGCCGGCTCGGGGCAGGGGTGTACGAGCAGTACTTC	CASSRLGAGVYEQYF
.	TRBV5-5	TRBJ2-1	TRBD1	TGTGCCAGCAGCTCTCTGCCCCGAACAGGGGGCGCCGTGAATGAGCAGTTCTTC	CASSSLPRTGGAVNEQFF
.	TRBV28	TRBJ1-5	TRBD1	TGTGCCAGCAGGACAGGGAATCAGCCCCAGCATTTT	CASRTGNQPQHF
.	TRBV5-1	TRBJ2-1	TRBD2	TGCGCCAGCAGCTCATGGGCGGGGGGGGCTGGGAATGAGCAGTTCTTC	CASSSWAGGAGNEQFF
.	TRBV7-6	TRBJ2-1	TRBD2	TGTGCCAGCAGCGCGGGACTAGCGGTCGCCAATGAGCAGTTCTTC	CASSAGLAVANEQFF
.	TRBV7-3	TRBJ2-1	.	TGTGCCAGCAGCTTAAATATGGACAGACGATACAATGAGCAGTTCTTC	CASSLNMDRRYNEQFF
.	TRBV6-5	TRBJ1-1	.	TGTGCCAGCAGTTATGTAAGGGGCCGGGACACTGAAGCTTTCTTT	CASSYVRGRDTEAFF
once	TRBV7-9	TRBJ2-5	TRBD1	TGTGCCAGCAGGGACGGACAGGGGCTGGAGACCCAGTACTTC	CASRDGQGLETQYF
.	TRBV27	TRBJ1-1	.	TGTGCCAGCAGTTGGGGAGGGACGGGAGGCACTGAAGCTTTCTTT	CASSWGGTGGTEAFF
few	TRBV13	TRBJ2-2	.	TGTGCCAGCAGCTTAGAAGATCCAGCGGCGAACACCGGGGAGCTGTTTTTT	CASSLEDPAANTGELFF
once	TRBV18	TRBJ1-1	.	TGTGCCAGCTCAAGGCAATCAGGGAACCGGAACACTGAAGCTTTCTTT	CASSRQSGNRNTEAFF
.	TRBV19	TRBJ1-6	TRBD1	TGTGCCAGTCAGGGGGCCTCCGACTCTTCACCCCTCCACTTT	CASQGASDSSPLHF
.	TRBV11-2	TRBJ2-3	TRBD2	TGTGCCAGCAGCTTAGATCGCGCTAGCGGGAGCAGCACAGATACGCAGTATTTT	CASSLDRASGSSTDTQYF
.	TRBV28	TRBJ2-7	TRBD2	TGTGCCAGCAGTTCCGGGGGGGACGGGGGTGTCGAGCAGTACTTC	CASSSGGDGGVEQYF
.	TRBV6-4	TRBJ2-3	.	TGTGCCAGCAGTGGCGGACAGAGCACAGATACGCAGTATTTT	CASSGGQSTDTQYF
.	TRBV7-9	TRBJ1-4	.	TGTGCCAGCAGCTTAGTAGGGGTTAATGAAAAACTGTTTTTT	CASSLVGVNEKLFF
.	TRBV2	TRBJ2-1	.	TGTGCCAGCAGCGGGGAGACTTACAATGAGCAGTTCTTC	CASSGETYNEQFF
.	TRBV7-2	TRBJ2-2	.	TGTGCCAGCTGTCTAGCGCCGAAAACCGGGGAGCTGTTTTTT	CASCLAPKTGELFF
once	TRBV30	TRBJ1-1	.	TGTGCCTGGAGCCCGACAAGGGGGGGGCATGGGAACACTGAAGCTTTCTTT	CAWSPTRGGHGNTEAFF
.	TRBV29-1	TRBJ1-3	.	TGCAGCGGACTAGGGGGAAACACCATATATTTT	CSGLGGNTIYF
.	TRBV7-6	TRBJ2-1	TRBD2	TGTGCCAGCAGTCACAGCCGGGCAGCGGGAGGGTACAATGAGCAGTTCTTC	CASSHSRAAGGYNEQFF
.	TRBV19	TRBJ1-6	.	TGTGCCAGTAGTGCCCGGGACAAATCACCCCTCCACTTT	CASSARDKSPLHF
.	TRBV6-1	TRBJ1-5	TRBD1	TGTGCCAGCAGTGAAGCCCCTCCGGGACAGGGGGCCGGCAATCAGCCCCAGCATTTT	CASSEAPPGQGAGNQPQHF
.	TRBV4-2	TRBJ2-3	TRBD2	TGTGCCAGCAGCCCCGAGACTAGCGGGAGACCTGATACGCAGTATTTT	CASSPETSGRPDTQYF
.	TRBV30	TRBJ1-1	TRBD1	TGTGCCTGGAACCTGGGACAGGGTGGTCACACTGAAGCTTTCTTT	CAWNLGQGGHTEAFF
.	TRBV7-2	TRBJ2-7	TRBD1	TGTGCCAGCAGCTTATATACAGGGGCGAGACCCTACGAGCAGTACTTC	CASSLYTGARPYEQYF
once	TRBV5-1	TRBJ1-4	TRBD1	TGCGCCAGCAGCTTTGACAGGGATTATGAAAAACTGTTTTTT	CASSFDRDYEKLFF